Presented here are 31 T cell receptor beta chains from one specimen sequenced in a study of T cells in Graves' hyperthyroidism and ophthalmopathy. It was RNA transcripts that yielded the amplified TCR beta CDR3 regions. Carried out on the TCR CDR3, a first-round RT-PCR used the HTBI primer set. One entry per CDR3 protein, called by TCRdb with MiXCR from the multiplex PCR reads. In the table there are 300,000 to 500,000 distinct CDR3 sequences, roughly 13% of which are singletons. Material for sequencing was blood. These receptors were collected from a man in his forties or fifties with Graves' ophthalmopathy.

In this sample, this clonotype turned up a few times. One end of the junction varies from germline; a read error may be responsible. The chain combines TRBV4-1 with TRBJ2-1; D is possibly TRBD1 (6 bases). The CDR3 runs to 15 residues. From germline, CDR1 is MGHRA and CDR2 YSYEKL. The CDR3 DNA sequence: TGCGCCAGCAGCCAAAGGGGGAGCTCCTACGATGAGCAGTTCTTC. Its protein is CASSQRGSSYDEQFF.

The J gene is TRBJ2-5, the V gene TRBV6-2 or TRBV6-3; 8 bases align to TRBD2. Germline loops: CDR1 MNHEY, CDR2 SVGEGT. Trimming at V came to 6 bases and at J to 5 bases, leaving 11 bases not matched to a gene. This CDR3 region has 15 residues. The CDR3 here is CASRRGEAGEETQYF. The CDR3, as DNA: TGTGCCAGCAGGCGGGGAGAAGCGGGAGAGGAGACCCAGTACTTC.

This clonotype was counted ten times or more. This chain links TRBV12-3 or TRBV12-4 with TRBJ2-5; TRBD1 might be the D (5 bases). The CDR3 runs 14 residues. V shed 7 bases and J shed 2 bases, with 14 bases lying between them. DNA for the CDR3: TGTGCCAGCACCCCTCAGGACATTCAAGAGACCCAGTACTTC. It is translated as CASTPQDIQETQYF.

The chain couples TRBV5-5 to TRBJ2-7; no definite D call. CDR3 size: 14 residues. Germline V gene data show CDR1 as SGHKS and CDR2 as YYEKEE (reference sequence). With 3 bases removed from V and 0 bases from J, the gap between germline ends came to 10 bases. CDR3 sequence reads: CASSSLVTSYEQYF. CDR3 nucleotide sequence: TGTGCCAGCAGCTCTCTGGTTACCTCCTACGAGCAGTACTTC.

CDR3 in DNA: TGTGCCAGCGTGTGCGACAGGGCCGGGAATCATAGCAATCAGCCCCAGCATTTT. The encoded protein is CASVCDRAGNHSNQPQHF. This chain links TRBV6-1 with TRBJ1-5; 7 bases are a match to TRBD1. The CDR3 covers 18 residues. The junction had 16 bases not matched to a gene; V was cut back by 8 bases and J by 0 bases. Germline CDR1 and CDR2: MNHNS and SASEGT.

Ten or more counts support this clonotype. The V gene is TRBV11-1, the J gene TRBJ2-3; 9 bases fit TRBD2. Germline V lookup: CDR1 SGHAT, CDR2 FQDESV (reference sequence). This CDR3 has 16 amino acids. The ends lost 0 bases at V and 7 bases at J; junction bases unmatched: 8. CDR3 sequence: CASSLALAGSGNTQYF. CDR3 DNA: TGTGCCAGCAGCTTAGCGCTAGCGGGGAGTGGAAATACGCAGTATTTT.

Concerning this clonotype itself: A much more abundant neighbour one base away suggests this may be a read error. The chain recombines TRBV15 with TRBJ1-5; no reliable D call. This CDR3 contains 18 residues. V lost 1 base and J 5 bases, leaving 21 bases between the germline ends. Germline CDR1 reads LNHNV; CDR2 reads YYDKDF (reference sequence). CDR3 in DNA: TGTGCCACCAGCAGAGGAGGAGGTTGGCAGCGAGGCGATCAGCCCCAGCATTTT. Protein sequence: CATSRGGGWQRGDQPQHF.

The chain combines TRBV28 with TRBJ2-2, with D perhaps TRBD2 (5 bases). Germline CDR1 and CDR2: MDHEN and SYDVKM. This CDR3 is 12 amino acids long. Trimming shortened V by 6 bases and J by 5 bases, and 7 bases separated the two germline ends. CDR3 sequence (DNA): TGTGCCAGCAGGACGGGGACCGGGGAGCTGTTTTTT. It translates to CASRTGTGELFF. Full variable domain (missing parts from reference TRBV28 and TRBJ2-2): DVKVTQSSRYLVKRTGEKVFLECVQDMDHENMFWYRQDPGLGLRLIYFSYDVKMKEKGDIPEGYSVSREKKERFSLILESASTNQTSMYLCASRTGTGELFFGEGSRLTVL.

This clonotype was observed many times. CDR3 sequence: CASSQRTGSGNTIYF. Written as DNA, the CDR3 is TGTGCCAGCAGCCAAAGGACAGGGTCTGGAAACACCATATATTTT. The V gene is TRBV3-1, the J gene TRBJ1-3, with 8 bases fitting TRBD1. V shed 2 bases, J shed 1 base, and the junction held 1 base outside the gene matches. In germline, CDR1 is LGHDT, CDR2 YNNKEL (reference sequence). This CDR3 has 15 residues. Full variable domain (missing parts from reference TRBV3-1 and TRBJ1-3): DTAVSQTPKYLVTQMGNDKSIKCEQNLGHDTMYWYKQDSKKFLKIMFSYNNKELIINETVPNRFSPKSPDKAHLNLHINSLELGDSAVYFCASSQRTGSGNTIYFGEGSWLTVV.

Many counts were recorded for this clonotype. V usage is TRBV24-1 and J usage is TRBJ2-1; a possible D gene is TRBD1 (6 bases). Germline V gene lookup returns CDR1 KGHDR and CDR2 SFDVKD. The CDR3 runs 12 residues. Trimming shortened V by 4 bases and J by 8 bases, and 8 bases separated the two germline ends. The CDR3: CATSDPGDEQFF. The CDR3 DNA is TGTGCCACCAGTGACCCAGGGGATGAGCAGTTCTTC.

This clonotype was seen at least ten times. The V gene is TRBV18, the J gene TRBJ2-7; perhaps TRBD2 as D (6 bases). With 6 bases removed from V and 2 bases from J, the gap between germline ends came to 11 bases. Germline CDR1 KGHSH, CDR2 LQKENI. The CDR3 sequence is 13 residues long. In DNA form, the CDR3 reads TGTGCCAGCTCCACAATAGCGGCCTACGAGCAGTACTTC. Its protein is CASSTIAAYEQYF. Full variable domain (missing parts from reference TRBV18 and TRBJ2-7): NAGVMQNPRHLVRRRGQEARLRCSPMKGHSHVYWYRQLPEEGLKFMVYLQKENIIDESGMPKERFSAEFPKEGPSILRIQQVVRGDSAAYFCASSTIAAYEQYFGPGTRLTVT.

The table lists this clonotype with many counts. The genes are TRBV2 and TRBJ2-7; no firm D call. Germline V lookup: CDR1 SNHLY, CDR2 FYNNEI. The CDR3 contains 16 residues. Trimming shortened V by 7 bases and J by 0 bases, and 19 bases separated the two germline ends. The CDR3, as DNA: TGTGCCAGCACCCGCGTGACCCCCGCAGGCTCCTACGAGCAGTACTTC. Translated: CASTRVTPAGSYEQYF.

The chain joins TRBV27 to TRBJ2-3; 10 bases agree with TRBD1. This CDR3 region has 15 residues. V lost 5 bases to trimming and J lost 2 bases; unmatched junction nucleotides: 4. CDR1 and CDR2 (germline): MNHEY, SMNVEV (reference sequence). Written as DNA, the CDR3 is TGTGCCAGCAGTCCCGGACAGGGGGACACAGATACGCAGTATTTT. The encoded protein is CASSPGQGDTDTQYF.

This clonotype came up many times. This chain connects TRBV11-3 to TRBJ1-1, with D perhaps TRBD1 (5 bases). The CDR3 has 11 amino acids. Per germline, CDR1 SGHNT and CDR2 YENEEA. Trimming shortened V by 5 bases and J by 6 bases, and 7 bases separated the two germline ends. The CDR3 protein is CASSLGPEAFF. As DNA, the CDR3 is TGTGCCAGCAGCCTGGGACCTGAAGCTTTCTTT.

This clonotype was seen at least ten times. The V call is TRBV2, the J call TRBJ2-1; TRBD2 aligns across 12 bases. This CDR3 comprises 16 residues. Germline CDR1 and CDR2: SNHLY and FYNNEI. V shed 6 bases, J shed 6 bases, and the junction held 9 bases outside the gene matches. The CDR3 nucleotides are TGTGCCAGCAGCCAAGGACTAGCGGGAATTGTCAATGAGCAGTTCTTC. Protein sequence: CASSQGLAGIVNEQFF.

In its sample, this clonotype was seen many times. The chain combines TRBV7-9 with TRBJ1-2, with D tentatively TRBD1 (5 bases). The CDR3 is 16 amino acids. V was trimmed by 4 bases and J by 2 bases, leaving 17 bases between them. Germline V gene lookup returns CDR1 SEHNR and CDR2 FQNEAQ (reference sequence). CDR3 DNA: TGTGCCAGCAGCTCCCGGGACTTTCCCGAAAACTATGGCTACACCTTC. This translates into CASSSRDFPENYGYTF.

CDR3 coding DNA: TGCGCCAGCAGTGAGTCATCGACACCTGGAAACACCATATATTTT. Amino acid sequence: CASSESSTPGNTIYF. This chain uses TRBV10-2 with TRBJ1-3; D not certain. Per the germline V gene, CDR1 is WSHSY and CDR2 is SAAADI. This CDR3 contains 15 residues. Trimming removed 0 bases at V and 2 bases at J, with 8 bases between.

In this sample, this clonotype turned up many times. DNA of the CDR3: TGTGCCAGCAACAAAGTCCAGGGGGTTAGGATGAAGGGTGAGACTAATGAAAAACTGTTTTTT. Protein: CASNKVQGVRMKGETNEKLFF. The chain carries TRBV12-3 or TRBV12-4 and TRBJ1-4; TRBD1 matches at 7 bases. The CDR3 has 21 amino acids. Trimming removed 7 bases from V and 2 bases from J; junction bases left unmatched: 25.

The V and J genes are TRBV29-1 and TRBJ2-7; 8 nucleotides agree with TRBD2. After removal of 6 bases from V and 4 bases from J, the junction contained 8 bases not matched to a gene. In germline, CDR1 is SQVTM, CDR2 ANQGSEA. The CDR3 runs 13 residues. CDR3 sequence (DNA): TGCAGCGTCGCGCAGGGCGGGAGGTACGAGCAGTACTTC. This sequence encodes CSVAQGGRYEQYF.

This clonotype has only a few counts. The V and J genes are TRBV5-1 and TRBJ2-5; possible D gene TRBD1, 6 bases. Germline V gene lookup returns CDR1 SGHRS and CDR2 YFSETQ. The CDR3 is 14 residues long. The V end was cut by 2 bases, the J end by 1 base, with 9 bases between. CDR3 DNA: TGCGCCAGCAGCTTCCAGGGGCCCCAAGAGACCCAGTACTTC. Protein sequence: CASSFQGPQETQYF.

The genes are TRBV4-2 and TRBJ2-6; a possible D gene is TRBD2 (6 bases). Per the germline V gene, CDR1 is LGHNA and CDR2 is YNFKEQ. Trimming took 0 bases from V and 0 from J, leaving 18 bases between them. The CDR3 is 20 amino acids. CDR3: CASSQERVWGRISGANVLTF. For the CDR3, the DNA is TGTGCCAGCAGCCAAGAGCGCGTCTGGGGGAGGATCTCTGGGGCCAACGTCCTGACTTTC.

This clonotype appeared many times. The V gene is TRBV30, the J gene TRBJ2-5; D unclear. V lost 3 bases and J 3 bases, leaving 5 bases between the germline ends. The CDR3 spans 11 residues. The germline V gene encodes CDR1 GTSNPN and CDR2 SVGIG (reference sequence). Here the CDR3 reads CAWSREETQYF. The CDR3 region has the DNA TGTGCCTGGAGCCGTGAAGAGACCCAGTACTTC.

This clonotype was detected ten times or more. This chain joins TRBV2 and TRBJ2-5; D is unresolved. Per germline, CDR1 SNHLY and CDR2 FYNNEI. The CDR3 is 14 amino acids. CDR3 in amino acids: CATQAGAFQETQYF. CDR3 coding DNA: TGTGCGACCCAGGCAGGCGCCTTTCAAGAGACCCAGTACTTC.

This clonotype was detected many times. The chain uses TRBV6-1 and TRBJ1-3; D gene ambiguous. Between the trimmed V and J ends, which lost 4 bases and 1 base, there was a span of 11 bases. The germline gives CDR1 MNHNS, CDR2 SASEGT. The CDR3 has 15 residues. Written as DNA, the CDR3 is TGTGCCAGCAGTGCCCCGGGGAGATCTGGAAACACCATATATTTT. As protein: CASSAPGRSGNTIYF.

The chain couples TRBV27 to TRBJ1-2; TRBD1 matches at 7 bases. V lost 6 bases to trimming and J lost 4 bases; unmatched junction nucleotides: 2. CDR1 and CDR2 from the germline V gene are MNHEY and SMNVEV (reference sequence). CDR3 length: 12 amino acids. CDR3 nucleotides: TGTGCCAGCAGGGAGGGGGCCTATGGCTACACCTTC. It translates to CASREGAYGYTF.

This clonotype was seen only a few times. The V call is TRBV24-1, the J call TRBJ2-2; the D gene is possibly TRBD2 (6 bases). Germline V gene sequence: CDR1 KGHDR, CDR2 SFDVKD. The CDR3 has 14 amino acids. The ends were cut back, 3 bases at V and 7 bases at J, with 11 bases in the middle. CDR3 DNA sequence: TGTGCCACCAGTGATATAGCGGTCGGCGGGGAGCTGTTTTTT. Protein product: CATSDIAVGGELFF.

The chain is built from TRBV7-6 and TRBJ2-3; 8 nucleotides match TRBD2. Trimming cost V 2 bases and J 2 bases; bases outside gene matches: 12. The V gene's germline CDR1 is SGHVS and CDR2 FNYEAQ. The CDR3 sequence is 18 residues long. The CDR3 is CASSLPAGGGRNTDTQYF. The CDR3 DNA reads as TGTGCCAGCAGCTTACCAGCAGGCGGGGGGCGGAACACAGATACGCAGTATTTT.

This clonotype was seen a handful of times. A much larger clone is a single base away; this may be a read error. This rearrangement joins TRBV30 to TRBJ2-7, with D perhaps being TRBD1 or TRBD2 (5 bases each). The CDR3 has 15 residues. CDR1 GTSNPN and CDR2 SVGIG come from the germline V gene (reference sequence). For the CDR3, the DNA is TGTGCCTGGGACACTCCGGGACGGCTGACCTACGAGCAGTGCTTC. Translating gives CAWDTPGRLTYEQCF.

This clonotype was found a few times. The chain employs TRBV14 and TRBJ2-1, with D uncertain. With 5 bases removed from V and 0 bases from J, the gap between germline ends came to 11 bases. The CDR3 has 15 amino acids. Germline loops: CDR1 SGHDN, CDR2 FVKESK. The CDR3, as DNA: TGTGCCAGCAGCGCTAGGGATAACTCCTACAATGAGCAGTTCTTC. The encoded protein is CASSARDNSYNEQFF.

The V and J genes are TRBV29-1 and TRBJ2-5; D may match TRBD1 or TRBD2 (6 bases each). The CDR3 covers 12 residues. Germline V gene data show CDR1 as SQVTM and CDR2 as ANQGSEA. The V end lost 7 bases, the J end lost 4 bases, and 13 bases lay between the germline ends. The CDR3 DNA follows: TGCAGCGATTTACAGGGAGGAGAGACCCAGTACTTC. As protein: CSDLQGGETQYF.

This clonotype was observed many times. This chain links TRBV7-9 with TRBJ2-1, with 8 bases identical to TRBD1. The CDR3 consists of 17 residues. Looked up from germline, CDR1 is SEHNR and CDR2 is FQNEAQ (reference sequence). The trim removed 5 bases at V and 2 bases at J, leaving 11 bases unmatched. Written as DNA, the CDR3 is TGTGCCAGCAGCCCGAGCCGGGACAGGCCCGCCTACAATGAGCAGTTCTTC. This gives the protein CASSPSRDRPAYNEQFF.